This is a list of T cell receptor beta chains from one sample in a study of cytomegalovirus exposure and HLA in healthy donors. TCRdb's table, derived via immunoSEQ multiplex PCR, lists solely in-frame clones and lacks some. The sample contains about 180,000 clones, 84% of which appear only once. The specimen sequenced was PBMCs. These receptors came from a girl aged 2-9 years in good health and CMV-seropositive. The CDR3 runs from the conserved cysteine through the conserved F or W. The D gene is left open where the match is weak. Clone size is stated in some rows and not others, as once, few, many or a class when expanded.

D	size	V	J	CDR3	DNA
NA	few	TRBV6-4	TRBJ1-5	CASSQQINQPQHF	TGTGCCAGCAGCCAACAGATCAATCAGCCCCAGCATTTT
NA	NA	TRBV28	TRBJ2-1	CASSTVDGGLGNEQFF	TGTGCCAGCAGTACCGTTGACGGGGGTTTAGGGAATGAGCAGTTCTTC
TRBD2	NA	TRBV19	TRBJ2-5	CASSIASGRVGETQYF	TGTGCCAGTAGTATCGCTAGCGGGAGGGTTGGGGAGACCCAGTACTTC
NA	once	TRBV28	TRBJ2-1	CASSPLTSSGIGQFF	TGTGCCAGCAGTCCCCTCACATCGTCAGGGATTGGACAGTTCTTC
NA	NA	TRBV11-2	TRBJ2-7	CASSLVRVGEQYF	TGTGCCAGCAGCTTAGTCAGGGTGGGCGAGCAGTACTTC
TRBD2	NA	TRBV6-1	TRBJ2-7	CASSDGTRRREQYF	TGTGCCAGCAGTGATGGGACTAGGAGGCGCGAGCAGTACTTC
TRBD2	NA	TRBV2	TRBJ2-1	CASSEIAGAGNEQFF	TGTGCCAGCAGTGAAATAGCGGGAGCAGGAAATGAGCAGTTCTTC
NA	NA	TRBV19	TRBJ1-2	CASEGGQTYGYTF	TGTGCCAGTGAGGGGGGGCAGACCTATGGCTACACCTTC
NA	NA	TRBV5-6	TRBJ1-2	CASSAEASVSYTF	TGTGCCAGCAGCGCGGAGGCGTCTGTGTCCTACACCTTC
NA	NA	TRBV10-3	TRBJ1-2	CAISSSGGYTF	TGTGCCATCAGTTCCTCCGGGGGCTACACCTTC
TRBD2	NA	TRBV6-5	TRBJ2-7	CASSYSSGRSYEQYF	TGTGCCAGCAGTTACTCTAGCGGGAGATCCTACGAGCAGTACTTC
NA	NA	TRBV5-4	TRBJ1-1	CASSLMNTEAFF	TGTGCCAGCAGCCTAATGAACACTGAAGCTTTCTTT
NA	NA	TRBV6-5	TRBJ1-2	CASSPGTPGYTF	TGTGCCAGCAGCCCCGGGACTCCTGGCTACACCTTC
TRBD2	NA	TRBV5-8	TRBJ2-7	CASSPGLAGEAYEQYF	TGTGCCAGCAGCCCGGGACTAGCGGGAGAGGCTTACGAGCAGTACTTC
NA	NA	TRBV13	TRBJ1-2	CASSLVRLSLGQNYGYTF	TGTGCCAGCAGCTTAGTGCGGCTTTCCCTTGGACAAAACTATGGCTACACCTTC
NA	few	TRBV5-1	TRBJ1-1	CASSFLGRGTTEAFF	TGCGCCAGCAGCTTCTTGGGGAGGGGGACCACTGAAGCTTTCTTT
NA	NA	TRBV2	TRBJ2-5	CASSEETQETQYF	TGTGCCAGCAGTGAGGAGACCCAAGAGACCCAGTACTTC
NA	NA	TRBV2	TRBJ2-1	CASIKTRKTHNEQFF	TGTGCCAGCATCAAGACTAGAAAAACCCACAATGAGCAGTTCTTC
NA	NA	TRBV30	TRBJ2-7	CAQGEANEQYF	TGTGCCCAGGGTGAGGCGAACGAGCAGTACTTC
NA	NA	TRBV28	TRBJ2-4	CASSQIAKNIQYF	TGTGCCAGCAGCCAAATAGCCAAAAACATTCAGTACTTC
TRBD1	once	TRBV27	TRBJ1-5	CASSLGEDRGLGQPQHF	TGTGCCAGCAGTTTAGGGGAGGACAGGGGGCTGGGGCAGCCCCAGCATTTT
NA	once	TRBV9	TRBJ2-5	CASSGTPSPETQYF	TGTGCCAGCAGCGGGACTCCCTCCCCAGAGACCCAGTACTTC
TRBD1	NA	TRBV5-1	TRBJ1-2	CASRVGQAYGYTF	TGCGCCAGCAGGGTAGGACAGGCCTATGGCTACACCTTC
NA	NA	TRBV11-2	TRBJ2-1	CASRRQENSYNEQFF	TGTGCCAGCAGACGACAGGAAAACTCCTACAATGAGCAGTTCTTC
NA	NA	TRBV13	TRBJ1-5	CASSLSSRWGNQPQHF	TGTGCCAGCAGCCTATCCTCGAGGTGGGGCAATCAGCCCCAGCATTTT
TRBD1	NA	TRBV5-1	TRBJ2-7	CASSFTTGLPPHEQYF	TGCGCCAGCAGCTTTACGACAGGGCTTCCCCCCCACGAGCAGTACTTC
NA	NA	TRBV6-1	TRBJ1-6	CASSEGWRRGSPLHF	TGTGCCAGCAGTGAGGGGTGGCGGCGGGGTTCACCCCTCCACTTT
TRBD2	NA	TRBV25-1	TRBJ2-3	CASSATSPSSGRADTQYF	TGTGCCAGCAGTGCCACAAGCCCCTCTAGCGGGAGGGCAGATACGCAGTATTTT
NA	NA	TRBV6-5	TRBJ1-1	CASSYATRSEAFF	TGTGCCAGCAGTTACGCGACACGTAGTGAAGCTTTCTTT
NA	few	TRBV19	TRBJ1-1	CASTPPGNTEAFF	TGTGCCAGTACCCCGCCCGGGAACACTGAAGCTTTCTTT
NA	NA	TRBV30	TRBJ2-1	CAWSLGGPSYNEQFF	TGTGCCTGGTCCCTGGGGGGGCCATCCTACAATGAGCAGTTCTTC
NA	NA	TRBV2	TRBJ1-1	CASSEGVNSEAFF	TGTGCCAGCAGTGAAGGAGTGAACAGTGAAGCTTTCTTT
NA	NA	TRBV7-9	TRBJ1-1	CASSIPGHPNTEAFF	TGTGCCAGCAGCATACCGGGACACCCGAACACTGAAGCTTTCTTT
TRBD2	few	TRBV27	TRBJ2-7	CASGSPMKAGDREQYF	TGTGCCAGCGGATCGCCCATGAAAGCGGGGGACCGGGAGCAGTACTTC
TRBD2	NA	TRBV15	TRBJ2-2	CATSSPGRGGRNTGELFF	TGTGCCACCAGCAGTCCCGGGCGGGGGGGCCGGAACACCGGGGAGCTGTTTTTT
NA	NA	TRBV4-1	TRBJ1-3	CASSQGLGQASGNTIYF	TGCGCCAGCAGCCAAGGCCTAGGACAAGCCTCTGGAAACACCATATATTTT
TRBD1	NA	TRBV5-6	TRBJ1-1	CASTIGTGTEAFF	TGTGCCAGCACCATTGGGACAGGGACTGAAGCTTTCTTT
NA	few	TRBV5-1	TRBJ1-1	CASSLEGGLLNTEAFF	TGCGCCAGCAGCTTGGAAGGCGGGCTACTGAACACTGAAGCTTTCTTT
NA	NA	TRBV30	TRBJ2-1	CAWTEGLLEQFF	TGTGCCTGGACCGAAGGACTTCTGGAGCAGTTCTTC
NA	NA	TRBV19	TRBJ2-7	CASSNIGPRGADYEQYF	TGTGCCAGTAGTAATATCGGCCCACGGGGGGCCGACTACGAGCAGTACTTC
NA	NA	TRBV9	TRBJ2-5	CASSVGFRVPGETQYF	TGTGCCAGCAGCGTAGGTTTCCGGGTCCCTGGGGAGACCCAGTACTTC
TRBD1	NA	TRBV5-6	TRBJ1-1	CASSVYRGMNTEAFF	TGTGCCAGCAGCGTATACAGGGGGATGAACACTGAAGCTTTCTTT
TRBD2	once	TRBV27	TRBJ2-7	CASSAHPGLAGLSSYEQYF	TGTGCCAGCAGTGCTCACCCGGGACTAGCGGGATTAAGCTCCTACGAGCAGTACTTC
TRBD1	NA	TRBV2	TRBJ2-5	CASGGTGAQETQYF	TGTGCCAGCGGGGGGACAGGGGCTCAAGAGACCCAGTACTTC
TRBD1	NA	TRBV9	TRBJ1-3	CASSGGDSRSGNTIYF	TGTGCCAGCAGCGGCGGGGACAGCCGCTCTGGAAACACCATATATTTT